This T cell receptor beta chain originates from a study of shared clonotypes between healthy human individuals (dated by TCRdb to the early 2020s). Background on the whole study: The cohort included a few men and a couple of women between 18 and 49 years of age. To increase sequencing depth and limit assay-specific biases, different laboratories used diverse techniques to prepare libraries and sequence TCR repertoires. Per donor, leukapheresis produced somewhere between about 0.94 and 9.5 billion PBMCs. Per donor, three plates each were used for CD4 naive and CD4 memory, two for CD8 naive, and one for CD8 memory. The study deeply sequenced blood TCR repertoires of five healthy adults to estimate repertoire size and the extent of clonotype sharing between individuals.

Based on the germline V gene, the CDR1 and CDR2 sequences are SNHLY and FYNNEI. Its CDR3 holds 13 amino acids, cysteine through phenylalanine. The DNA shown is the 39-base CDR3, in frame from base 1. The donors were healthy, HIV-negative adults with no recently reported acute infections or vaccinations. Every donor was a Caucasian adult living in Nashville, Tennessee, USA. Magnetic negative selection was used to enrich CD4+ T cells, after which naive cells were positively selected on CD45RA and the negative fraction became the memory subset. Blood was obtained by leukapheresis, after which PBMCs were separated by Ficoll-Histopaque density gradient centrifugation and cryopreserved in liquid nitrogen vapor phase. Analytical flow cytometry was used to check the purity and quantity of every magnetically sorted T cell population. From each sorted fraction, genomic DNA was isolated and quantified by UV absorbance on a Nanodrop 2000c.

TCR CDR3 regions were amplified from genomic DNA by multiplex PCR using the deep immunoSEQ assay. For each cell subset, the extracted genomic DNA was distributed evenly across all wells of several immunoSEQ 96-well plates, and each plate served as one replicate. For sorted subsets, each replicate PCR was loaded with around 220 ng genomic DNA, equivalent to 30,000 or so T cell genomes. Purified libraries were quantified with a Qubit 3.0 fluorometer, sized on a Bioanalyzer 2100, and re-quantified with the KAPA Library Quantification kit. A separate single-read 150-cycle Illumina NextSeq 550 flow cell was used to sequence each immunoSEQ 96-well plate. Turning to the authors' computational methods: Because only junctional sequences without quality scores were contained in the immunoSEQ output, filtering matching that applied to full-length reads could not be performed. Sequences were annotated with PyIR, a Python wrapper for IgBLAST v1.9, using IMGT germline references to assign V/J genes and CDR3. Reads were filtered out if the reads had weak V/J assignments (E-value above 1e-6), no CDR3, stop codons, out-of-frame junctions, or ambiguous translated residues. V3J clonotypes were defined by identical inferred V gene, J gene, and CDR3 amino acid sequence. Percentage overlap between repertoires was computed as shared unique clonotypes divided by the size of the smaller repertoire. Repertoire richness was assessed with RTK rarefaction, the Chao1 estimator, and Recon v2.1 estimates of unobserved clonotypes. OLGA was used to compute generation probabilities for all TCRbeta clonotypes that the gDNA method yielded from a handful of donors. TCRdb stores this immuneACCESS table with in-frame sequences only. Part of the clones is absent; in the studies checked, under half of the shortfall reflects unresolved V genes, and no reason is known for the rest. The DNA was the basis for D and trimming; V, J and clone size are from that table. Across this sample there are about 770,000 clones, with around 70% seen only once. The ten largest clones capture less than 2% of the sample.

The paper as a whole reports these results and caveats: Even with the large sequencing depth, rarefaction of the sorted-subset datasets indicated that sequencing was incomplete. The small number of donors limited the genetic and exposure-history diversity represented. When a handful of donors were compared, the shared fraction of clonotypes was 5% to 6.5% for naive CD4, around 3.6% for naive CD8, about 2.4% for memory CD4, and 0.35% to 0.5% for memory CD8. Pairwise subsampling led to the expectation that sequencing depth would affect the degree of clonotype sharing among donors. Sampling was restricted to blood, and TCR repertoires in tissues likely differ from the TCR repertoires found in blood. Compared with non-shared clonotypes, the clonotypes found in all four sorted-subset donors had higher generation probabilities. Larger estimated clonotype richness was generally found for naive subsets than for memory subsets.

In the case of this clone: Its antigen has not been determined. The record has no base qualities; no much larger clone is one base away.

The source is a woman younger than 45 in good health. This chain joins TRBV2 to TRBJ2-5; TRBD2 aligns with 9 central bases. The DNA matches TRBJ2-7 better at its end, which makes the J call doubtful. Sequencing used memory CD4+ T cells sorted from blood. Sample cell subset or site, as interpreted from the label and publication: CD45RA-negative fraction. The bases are TGTGCCAGCAGTGCTAGCGGGATGGGCGAGCAGTACTTC. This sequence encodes CASSASGMGEQYF.